Given below is one T cell receptor (beta chain) in context. The sample originates from a study of blood T cell repertoires in COVID-19. Method: immunoSEQ multiplex PCR; TCRdb's copy keeps in-frame clones and lacks some. The table lists nearly 110,000 clones, around 90% of them singletons, with 1% to 1.5% in the top ten. V shed 6 bases and J shed 5 bases, with 11 bases lying between them. CDR1 LNHDA and CDR2 SQIVND come from the germline V gene (reference sequence). This CDR3 is built from 14 residues. Sequenced: peripheral blood. This TCR came from a woman in her 30s with acute or convalescent COVID-19. The chain joins TRBV19 to TRBJ1-6; TRBD1 might be the D (5 bases). DNA of the CDR3: TGTGCCAGTAGATGGGACTTTAATAATTCACCCCTCCACTTT. It encodes CASRWDFNNSPLHF.